A single sample gave rise to the 19 T cell receptor beta chains below, sequenced in a study of cytomegalovirus exposure and HLA in healthy donors. A multiplex PCR was run with 60 Vbeta primers and 13 Jbeta primers. Sequencing used immunoSEQ multiplex PCR; TCRdb keeps in-frame clones, though not all of them. The sample includes roughly 250,000 clones, about 66% of them seen just once. Specimen: PBMCs. These receptors originate from a female donor in good health and CMV-seronegative.

The genes are TRBV6-4 and TRBJ2-7; 10 bases line up with TRBD2. The V gene's germline CDR1 is MRHNA and CDR2 SNTAGT. The junction had 16 bases not matched to a gene; V was cut back by 0 bases and J by 2 bases. The CDR3 covers 20 residues. In DNA form, the CDR3 reads TGTGCCAGCAGTGACTCGAAGTGTTCTAGCGGGAGCCCACCCACCTACGAGCAGTACTTC. Amino acids: CASSDSKCSSGSPPTYEQYF.

The V gene is TRBV10-1, the J gene TRBJ2-5, with TRBD1 matching 9 bases. With the DNA end fitting TRBJ2-7 better, the J assignment may be wrong. Germline CDR1 reads WNHNN; CDR2 reads SYGVQD (reference sequence). The CDR3 spans 15 residues. CDR3 nucleotide sequence: TGCGCCAGCAGTGGAGGGACAGGGCTACAGTACGAGCAGTACTTC. Its protein product is CASSGGTGLQYEQYF.

The rearrangement links TRBV11-2 to TRBJ1-1, with 7 positions matching TRBD1. Germline V CDR1 and CDR2: SGHAT, FQNNGV. V lost 3 bases to trimming and J lost 0 bases; unmatched junction nucleotides: 7. The CDR3 covers 16 residues. The CDR3 DNA follows: TGTGCCAGCAGCTTCCCGACAGGGCGGATGAACACTGAAGCTTTCTTT. Its translation: CASSFPTGRMNTEAFF.

The V call is TRBV11-2, the J call TRBJ2-1, with 7 bases identical to TRBD2. CDR1 is SGHAT, CDR2 FQNNGV, per germline. This CDR3 is 15 amino acids long. J was trimmed by 6 bases and V by 0 bases; bases with no gene match: 5. CDR3 coding DNA: TGTGCCAGCAGCTTAGAAAGGGGCGGGGGCAATGAGCAGTTCTTC. Protein: CASSLERGGGNEQFF.

The V and J genes are TRBV6-4 and TRBJ1-5; maybe TRBD1 (6 bases). CDR1 is MRHNA and CDR2 is SNTAGT in the germline V gene. Trimming removed 3 bases from V and 0 bases from J, with 12 bases in between. The CDR3 totals 16 residues. The CDR3 reads CASSEPRQASNQPQHF. DNA for the CDR3: TGTGCCAGCAGTGAACCTCGACAGGCTAGCAATCAGCCCCAGCATTTT.

The chain joins TRBV9 to TRBJ2-3; a weak D match, TRBD1 (6 bases). CDR1 SGDLS and CDR2 YYNGEE come from the germline V gene. The V and J ends lost 2 bases and 2 bases respectively, with 18 bases between them. This CDR3 is 17 amino acids long. In DNA, the CDR3 is TGTGCCAGCAGCGTGAACCGGGACACTCAAGACACAGATACGCAGTATTTT. Translated: CASSVNRDTQDTDTQYF.

This chain links TRBV27 with TRBJ1-2; perhaps TRBD1 as D (6 bases). The CDR3 contains 14 residues. Germline CDR1 MNHEY, CDR2 SMNVEV (reference sequence). The ends were cut back, 2 bases at V and 4 bases at J, with 11 bases in the middle. CDR3 in amino acids: CASSLGGEGYGYTF. The CDR3 bases are TGTGCCAGCAGTTTAGGGGGCGAGGGCTATGGCTACACCTTC.

Concerning this clone itself: Other DNA sequences within the sample encode an identical CDR3. V gene TRBV10-3 combines with J gene TRBJ1-2; D is possibly TRBD1 (6 bases). In germline, CDR1 is ENHRY, CDR2 SYGVKD. Trimming pared 11 bases from V and 4 bases from J, leaving 17 bases between. The CDR3 is 13 residues long. The CDR3: CAVGGGAGYGYTF. The CDR3 DNA sequence: TGTGCCGTTGGCGGGGGGGCCGGCTATGGCTACACCTTC.

The V gene is TRBV15, the J gene TRBJ1-5, with TRBD1 as a possible D gene (6 bases). V was shortened by 0 bases and J by 7 bases, with 7 bases between the two germline ends. Per the germline V gene, CDR1 is LNHNV and CDR2 is YYDKDF (reference sequence). The CDR3 has 13 amino acids. Written as DNA, the CDR3 is TGTGCCACCAGCAGAGATGGGGGCCAGCCCCAGCATTTT. Protein sequence: CATSRDGGQPQHF.

V usage is TRBV4-1 and J usage is TRBJ2-5; 12 nucleotides align to TRBD2. J was trimmed by 5 bases and V by 0 bases; bases with no gene match: 10. CDR1 and CDR2 (germline): MGHRA, YSYEKL. CDR3 length equals 18 residues. The CDR3 DNA is TGCGCCAGCAGCCAAGATTGGCTAGCGGGAGGGCCTCGGGAGACCCAGTACTTC. Protein product: CASSQDWLAGGPRETQYF.

This clone was counted only a few times. This chain uses TRBV4-1 with TRBJ2-7, with 7 nucleotides matching TRBD1. Germline V gene data show CDR1 as MGHRA and CDR2 as YSYEKL. The CDR3 covers 15 residues. V shed 0 bases and J 2 bases; nucleotides not matched to a gene: 4. The CDR3 nucleotides are TGCGCCAGCAGCCAAGAGGCCGGGACAGCCTACGAGCAGTACTTC. Its protein is CASSQEAGTAYEQYF.

The rearrangement joins TRBV5-5 to TRBJ1-4; possible D gene TRBD1, 5 bases. The CDR3 is 14 amino acids. The ends were cut back, 3 bases at V and 6 bases at J, with 12 bases in the middle. Per germline, CDR1 SGHKS and CDR2 YYEKEE (reference sequence). The CDR3 sequence: CASSSGHPDEKLFF. For the CDR3, the DNA is TGTGCCAGCAGCTCTGGACACCCCGATGAAAAACTGTTTTTT.

This sequence joins TRBV9 and TRBJ2-7; 7 nucleotides match TRBD2. This CDR3 is 14 amino acids long. Looked up from germline, CDR1 is SGDLS and CDR2 is YYNGEE. J gave up 0 bases and V 1 base, and 1 base lay outside the gene matches. CDR3 nucleotides: TGTGCCAGCAGCGTAACTAGCGACTCCTACGAGCAGTACTTC. Amino acid sequence: CASSVTSDSYEQYF.

This clone was detected only a few times. This sequence joins TRBV28 and TRBJ2-3; TRBD2 aligns across 14 bases. Germline V gene sequence: CDR1 MDHEN, CDR2 SYDVKM. The CDR3 is made up of 18 amino acids. V lost 2 bases to trimming and J lost 7 bases; unmatched junction nucleotides: 11. The CDR3, as DNA: TGTGCCAGCAGTTTACCCCGGCGACTAGCGGGAGGGCCAAATACGCAGTATTTT. The encoded protein is CASSLPRRLAGGPNTQYF.

The chain combines TRBV10-3 with TRBJ2-1, with D possibly matching TRBD2 (5 bases). Per the germline V gene, CDR1 is ENHRY and CDR2 is SYGVKD. The CDR3 is made up of 11 amino acids. V lost 8 bases to trimming and J lost 7 bases, with 9 bases between them. In DNA, the CDR3 is TGTGCCATCGGGAGTTTGAATGAGCAGTTCTTC. Translated: CAIGSLNEQFF.

The chain combines TRBV25-1 with TRBJ2-7; TRBD1 might be the D (5 bases). Between the trimmed V and J ends, which lost 5 bases and 4 bases, there was a span of 6 bases. Germline V CDR1 and CDR2: MGHDK, SYGVNS. CDR3 length: 11 amino acids. The CDR3, as DNA: TGTGCCAGCAGTACAGGATACGAGCAGTACTTC. It codes for CASSTGYEQYF.

V is TRBV5-8 and J is TRBJ1-2, with D possibly TRBD1 on 6 matching bases. Germline loops: CDR1 SGHTS, CDR2 YDEGEE. This CDR3 spans 15 amino acids. V gave up 2 bases and J gave up 5 bases, with 16 bases separating them. The CDR3 is CASSLMDRPLYGYTF. The CDR3 bases are TGTGCCAGCAGCTTAATGGACAGACCCCTTTATGGCTACACCTTC.

Note on this clone: One end of the junction does not line up with germline, which may come from a read error. V is TRBV5-1 and J is TRBJ2-3, with D perhaps TRBD2 (6 bases). Germline V CDR1 and CDR2: SGHRS, YFSETQ. This CDR3 spans 13 amino acids. The CDR3 bases are TGCGCCAGCAGCTTGGAGGAGGGAGGTCAAGGGCACTTT. Translation: CASSLEEGGQGHF.

The V gene is TRBV28, the J gene TRBJ1-2, with D hard to call. The CDR3 extends over 12 amino acids. V was trimmed by 7 bases and J by 4 bases, leaving 10 bases between them. Germline-derived CDR1 and CDR2 are MDHEN and SYDVKM. CDR3 coding DNA: TGTGCCAGCACCCAAGGAGGCTATGGCTACACCTTC. Protein: CASTQGGYGYTF.